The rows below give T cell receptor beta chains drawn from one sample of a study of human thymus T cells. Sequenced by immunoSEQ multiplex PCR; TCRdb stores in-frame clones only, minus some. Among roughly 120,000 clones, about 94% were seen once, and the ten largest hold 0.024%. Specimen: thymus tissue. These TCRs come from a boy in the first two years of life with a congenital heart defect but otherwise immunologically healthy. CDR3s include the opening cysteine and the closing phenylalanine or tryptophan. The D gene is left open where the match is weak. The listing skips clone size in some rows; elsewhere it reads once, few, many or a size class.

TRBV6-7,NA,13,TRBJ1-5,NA,CASSYPECQPQHF,TGTGCCAGCAGTTACCCGGAGTGTCAGCCCCAGCATTTT
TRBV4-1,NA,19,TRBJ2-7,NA,CASSQELFGEQAISYEQYF,TGCGCCAGCAGCCAAGAGCTCTTCGGGGAACAGGCCATTTCCTACGAGCAGTACTTC
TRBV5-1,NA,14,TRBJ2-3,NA,CASSRTTGVDTQYF,TGCGCCAGCAGCAGGACCACGGGGGTAGATACGCAGTATTTT
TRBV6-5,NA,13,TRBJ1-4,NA,CATSLGNREKLFF,TGTGCCACCTCACTGGGCAACAGGGAAAAACTGTTTTTT
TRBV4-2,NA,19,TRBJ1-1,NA,CASSQGGGGQAGSATEAFF,TGTGCCAGCAGCCAAGGGGGAGGGGGGCAGGCGGGTAGCGCAACTGAAGCTTTCTTT
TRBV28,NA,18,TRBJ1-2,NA,CASSFKDGGVGVNYGYTF,TGTGCCAGCAGTTTCAAGGACGGTGGGGTGGGGGTGAACTATGGCTACACCTTC
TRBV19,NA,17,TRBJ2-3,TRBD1,CASSKKRTGRRSDTQYF,TGTGCCAGTAGTAAAAAACGGACAGGGAGAAGGTCAGATACGCAGTATTTT
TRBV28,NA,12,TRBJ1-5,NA,CASSLVAGPQHF,TGTGCCAGCAGTTTAGTGGCGGGGCCCCAGCATTTT
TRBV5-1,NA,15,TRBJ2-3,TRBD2,CASSWSGGRGDTQYF,TGCGCCAGCAGCTGGAGCGGGGGGCGGGGAGATACGCAGTATTTT
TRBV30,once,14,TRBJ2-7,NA,CAWSPGEPTYEQYF,TGTGCCTGGAGTCCAGGGGAGCCCACCTACGAGCAGTACTTC
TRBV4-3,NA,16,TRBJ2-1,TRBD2,CASSQDNRGGYNEQFF,TGCGCCAGCAGCCAAGATAACCGGGGAGGGTACAATGAGCAGTTCTTC
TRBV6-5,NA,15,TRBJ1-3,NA,CASSYSKGAGNTIYF,TGTGCCAGCAGTTACTCCAAGGGAGCTGGAAACACCATATATTTT
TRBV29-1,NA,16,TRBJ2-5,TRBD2,CSAGGLAGALKETQYF,TGCAGCGCCGGAGGACTAGCGGGGGCCCTTAAAGAGACCCAGTACTTC
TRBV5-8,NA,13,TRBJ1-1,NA,CASNGAPNTEAFF,TGTGCCAGCAATGGGGCCCCGAACACTGAAGCTTTCTTT
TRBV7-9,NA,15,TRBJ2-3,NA,CASSLKEGSTDTQYF,TGTGCCAGCAGCTTAAAGGAGGGGAGCACAGATACGCAGTATTTT
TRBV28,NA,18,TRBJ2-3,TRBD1,CASTPGQGEFYGTDTQYF,TGTGCCAGCACCCCGGGACAGGGGGAGTTCTATGGCACAGATACGCAGTATTTT
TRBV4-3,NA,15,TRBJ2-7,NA,CASSPRSGPGWEQYF,TGCGCCAGCAGCCCTCGGTCGGGCCCCGGTTGGGAGCAGTACTTC
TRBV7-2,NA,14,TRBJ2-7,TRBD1,CASSPQGVSYEQYF,TGTGCCAGCAGCCCACAGGGGGTTTCCTACGAGCAGTACTTC
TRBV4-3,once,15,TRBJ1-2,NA,CASSQRGGSNYGYTF,TGCGCCAGCAGCCAACGGGGCGGGAGTAACTATGGCTACACCTTC
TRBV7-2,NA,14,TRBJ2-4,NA,CASSPRLAKNIQYF,TGTGCCAGCAGCCCCAGACTAGCCAAAAACATTCAGTACTTC
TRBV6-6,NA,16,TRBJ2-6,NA,CASRGGKGGGANVLTF,TGTGCCAGCAGGGGTGGAAAGGGGGGCGGGGCCAACGTCCTGACTTTC
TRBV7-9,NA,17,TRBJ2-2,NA,CASSGPLQVSNTGELFF,TGTGCCAGCAGCGGACCGCTACAGGTCTCGAACACCGGGGAGCTGTTTTTT
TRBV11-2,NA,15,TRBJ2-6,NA,CASSLESSGANVLTF,TGTGCCAGCAGCTTAGAAAGCTCTGGGGCCAACGTCCTGACTTTC
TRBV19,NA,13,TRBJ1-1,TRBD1,CASTGQLNTEAFF,TGTGCCAGCACGGGACAGCTGAACACTGAAGCTTTCTTT
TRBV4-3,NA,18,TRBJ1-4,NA,CASSPRTGTHATNEKLFF,TGCGCCAGCAGCCCCCGAACCGGGACCCACGCAACTAATGAAAAACTGTTTTTT
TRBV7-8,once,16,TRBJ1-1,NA,CASSLNPRRINTEAFF,TGTGCCAGCAGCTTAAATCCAAGGCGGATTAACACTGAAGCTTTCTTT
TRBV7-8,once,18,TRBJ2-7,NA,CASSPLKAGDSTAYEQYF,TGTGCCAGCAGCCCTCTAAAAGCAGGGGACTCCACGGCCTACGAGCAGTACTTC
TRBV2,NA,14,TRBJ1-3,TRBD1,CASSGAGDSDTIYF,TGTGCCAGCAGTGGGGCTGGGGACAGTGACACCATATATTTT
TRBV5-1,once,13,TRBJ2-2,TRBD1,CASSGQDTGELFF,TGCGCCAGCAGCGGACAGGACACCGGGGAGCTGTTTTTT
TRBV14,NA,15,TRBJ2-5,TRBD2,CASSQWDREEETQYF,TGTGCCAGCAGCCAGTGGGACCGGGAGGAAGAGACCCAGTACTTC
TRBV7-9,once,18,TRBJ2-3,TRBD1,CASSLEGDRGRRTDTQYF,TGTGCCAGCAGCCTGGAGGGGGACAGGGGGCGCAGGACAGATACGCAGTATTTT
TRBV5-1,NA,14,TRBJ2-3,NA,CATQTGGVTDTQYF,TGCGCCACCCAGACCGGCGGGGTCACAGATACGCAGTATTTT
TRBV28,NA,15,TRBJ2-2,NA,CASSLRQEITGELFF,TGTGCCAGCAGTTTGAGACAGGAGATCACCGGGGAGCTGTTTTTT
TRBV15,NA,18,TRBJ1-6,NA,CATSRDREVSSYNSPLHF,TGTGCCACCAGCAGAGACAGGGAAGTAAGCTCCTATAATTCACCCCTCCACTTT
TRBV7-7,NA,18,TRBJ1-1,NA,CATGSRGSRTWANTEAFF,TGTGCTACAGGAAGTAGGGGCAGTCGCACTTGGGCTAACACTGAAGCTTTCTTT
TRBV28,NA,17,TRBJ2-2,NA,CASSLGTDPDLGGELFF,TGTGCCAGCAGTTTGGGGACGGACCCGGACCTAGGCGGGGAGCTGTTTTTT
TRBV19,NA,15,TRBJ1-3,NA,CASSLDRSSGNTIYF,TGTGCCAGTAGTTTGGACAGAAGCTCTGGAAACACCATATATTTT
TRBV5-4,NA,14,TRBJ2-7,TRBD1,CASSLSTGTHEQYF,TGTGCCAGCAGCCTCTCGACAGGGACCCACGAGCAGTACTTC
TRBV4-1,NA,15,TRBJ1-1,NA,CASSQAGTGNTEAFF,TGCGCCAGCAGCCAAGCAGGGACGGGGAACACTGAAGCTTTCTTT
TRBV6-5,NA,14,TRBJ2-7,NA,CASSKEGKTYEQYF,TGTGCCAGCAGTAAGGAGGGGAAAACCTACGAGCAGTACTTC
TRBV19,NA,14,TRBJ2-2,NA,CAISREAPPGELFF,TGTGCCATCTCAAGGGAGGCCCCCCCCGGGGAGCTGTTTTTT
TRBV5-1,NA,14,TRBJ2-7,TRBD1,CASSFRDRAHEQYF,TGCGCCAGCAGCTTCCGGGACAGGGCCCACGAGCAGTACTTC
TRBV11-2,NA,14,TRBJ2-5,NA,CASSTRALGETQYF,TGTGCCAGCAGCACCCGAGCCTTGGGGGAGACCCAGTACTTC
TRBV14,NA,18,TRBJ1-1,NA,CASSQDRYRMGQNTEAFF,TGTGCCAGCAGCCAAGATCGCTACAGGATGGGGCAAAACACTGAAGCTTTCTTT
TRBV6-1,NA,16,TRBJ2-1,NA,CASSEGGAPRVNEQFF,TGTGCCAGCAGTGAGGGTGGGGCCCCTCGTGTGAATGAGCAGTTCTTC
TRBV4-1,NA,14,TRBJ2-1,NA,CASREATSFTEQFF,TGCGCCAGCAGGGAAGCGACTAGTTTCACTGAGCAGTTCTTC
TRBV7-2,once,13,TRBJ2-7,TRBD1,CASSSDRGHEQYF,TGTGCCAGCAGCTCGGACAGGGGCCACGAGCAGTACTTC
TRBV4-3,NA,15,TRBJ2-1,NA,CASSQRGGGYNEQFF,TGCGCCAGCAGCCAGAGGGGGGGAGGGTACAATGAGCAGTTCTTC
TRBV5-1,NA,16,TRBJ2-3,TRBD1,CASSLEAGGPTDTQYF,TGCGCCAGCAGCTTGGAGGCAGGGGGCCCAACAGATACGCAGTATTTT
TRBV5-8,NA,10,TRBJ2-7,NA,CASSFHEQYF,TGTGCCAGCAGCTTCCACGAGCAGTACTTC
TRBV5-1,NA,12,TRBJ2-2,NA,CASSQLPGELFF,TGCGCCAGCAGCCAACTACCCGGGGAGCTGTTTTTT
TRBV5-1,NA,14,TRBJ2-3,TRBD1,CASSCVAGGDTQYF,TGCGCCAGCAGCTGTGTAGCAGGGGGAGATACGCAGTATTTT
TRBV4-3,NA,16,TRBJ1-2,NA,CASSQVRRGGGYGYTF,TGCGCCAGCAGCCAAGTGAGGAGAGGGGGAGGTTATGGCTACACCTTC
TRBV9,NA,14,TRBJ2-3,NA,CASSVDNGQDTQYF,TGTGCCAGCAGCGTAGATAATGGCCAAGATACGCAGTATTTT
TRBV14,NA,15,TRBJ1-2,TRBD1,CASSPQGAKNYGYTF,TGTGCCAGCAGCCCACAGGGGGCCAAGAACTATGGCTACACCTTC